Below, 24 T cell receptor beta chains from the same sample are listed, as sequenced in a study of Tregs in tolerant kidney transplant recipients. Recipients received nonmyeloablative bone marrow transplants from related graft donors, with transient mixed chimerism. This table comes from immunoSEQ multiplex PCR, and its TCRdb copy is limited to in-frame clones, with some not included. This table lists around 6,400 clones. The material sequenced was CD8+ T cells from blood (PBMCs), taken 12 months after the transplant. The receptors were gathered from a human patient who received a combined kidney and bone marrow transplant. T cells may partly derive from the graft donor.

On this clone: The CDR3 end falls 3 residues outside the read, so it is completed with the germline J gene. The chain links TRBV6-2 or TRBV6-3 to TRBJ1-5; TRBD1 matches 7 bases. The V and J ends lost 2 bases and 6 bases, in that order; junction bases with no gene match: 1. The CDR3 length is 13 residues. Germline values: CDR1 MNHEY, CDR2 SVGEGT. CDR3 protein: CASSYRDSQPQHF. The sequenced part of the CDR3 DNA is TGTGCCAGCAGTTACCGGGACAGTCAGCCC.

As regards this clone: With the read ending 3 residues before the CDR3 end, the germline J gene is used to fill in that end. The chain is built from TRBV20-1 and TRBJ2-1, with TRBD1 identical over 9 bases. Germline loops: CDR1 DFQATT, CDR2 SNEGSKA (reference sequence). This CDR3 has 13 amino acids. The V gene end was trimmed by 5 bases and the J gene end by 6 bases; junction bases not matched to a gene: 5. CDR3 amino acids: CSAPGQGTNEQFF. The CDR3 bases that were read are TGCAGTGCTCCCGGACAGGGGACCAATGAG.

Comments on this clone: The read stops 3 residues short of the end of the CDR3; the missing end is completed from the germline J gene. This chain links TRBV7-2 with TRBJ1-4; possibly TRBD1 for D (6 bases). Per germline, CDR1 SGHTA and CDR2 FQGNSA. The CDR3 totals 13 residues. CDR3 DNA (partial): TGTGCCAGCAGGCGCGGGACATCCGGGGAA. Residues: CASRRGTSGE. In full, the CDR3 is CASRRGTSGELFF.

Concerning this clone: With the read ending 3 residues before the CDR3 end, the germline J gene is used to fill in that end. The chain has TRBV27 and TRBJ1-2; a possible D gene is TRBD1 (5 bases). The CDR3 is 13 residues long. Germline CDR1 and CDR2: MNHEY and SMNVEV (reference sequence). The V and J ends lost 6 bases and 5 bases respectively, with 13 bases between them. This CDR3 reads CASSPIGQYGYTF. The CDR3 DNA, read in part, is TGTGCCAGCAGCCCCATCGGACAATATGGC.

In regard to this clone: The read terminates 3 residues ahead of where the CDR3 ends, so the germline J gene completes it. The genes are TRBV5-1 and TRBJ1-1; TRBD1 aligns across 10 bases. The length of the CDR3 is 14 residues. Germline CDR1 is SGHRS and CDR2 is YFSETQ. J gave up 1 base and V 5 bases, and 2 bases lay outside the gene matches. The chain's CDR3 is CASSWDRGNTEAFF. The DNA read from the CDR3 is TGCGCCAGCAGTTGGGACAGGGGGAACACTGAA.

As to this clone: The read ends 3 residues early relative to the CDR3; the germline J gene fills the gap. J is TRBJ2-5 and V is TRBV13; the D gene is possibly TRBD2 (6 bases). Trimming pared 0 bases from V and 0 bases from J, leaving 11 bases between. The CDR3 is 16 residues long. Germline CDR1 and CDR2: PRHDT and FYEKMQ (reference sequence). The chain's CDR3 is CASSLGPGVYQETQYF. Incomplete CDR3 DNA: TGTGCCAGCAGCTTAGGGCCGGGGGTATACCAAGAGACC.

Notes on this clone: Read coverage stops 3 residues before the CDR3 terminus; the germline J gene supplies the remainder. The chain carries TRBV20-1 and TRBJ2-7; no clear D gene. Trimming took off 0 bases at V and 3 bases at J, with 9 bases between the two ends. The germline gives CDR1 DFQATT, CDR2 SNEGSKA (reference sequence). The CDR3 spans 13 residues. The covered CDR3 bases are TGCAGTGCTAGAGAGGGCCGTAACTACGAG. This codes for CSAREGRNYE. Given in full, the CDR3 is CSAREGRNYEQYF.

Points on this clone: The read gets to within 3 residues of the CDR3 end, and the germline J gene fills in the rest. V gene TRBV19 combines with J gene TRBJ1-2, with 10 bases fitting TRBD1. With 5 bases clipped from V and 6 bases from J, the junction kept 9 bases outside the gene matches. Germline V gene sequence: CDR1 LNHDA, CDR2 SQIVND (reference sequence). The CDR3 contains 15 residues. CDR3 loop: CASSPGTGVGHGYTF. CDR3 DNA, as far as it was read: TGTGCCAGTAGTCCCGGGACAGGGGTCGGACATGGC.

CDR3 region: CSARATHLGLAVSYNEQFF. The sequenced part of the CDR3 DNA is TGCAGTGCTAGAGCGACGCATTTGGGACTAGCGGTATCCTACAATGAG. The chain recombines TRBV20-1 with TRBJ2-1, with 11 bases aligning to TRBD2. The read finishes 3 residues shy of the CDR3 end, and the germline J gene is used to complete it. V shed 1 base, J shed 1 base, and the junction held 12 bases outside the gene matches. Germline assignment: CDR1 DFQATT and CDR2 SNEGSKA (reference sequence). The CDR3 is made up of 19 amino acids.

On this clone itself: The read comes to an end 3 residues before the CDR3 does, leaving the germline J gene to fill in the end. The J gene is TRBJ1-4, the V gene TRBV4-2, with D possibly TRBD1 on 5 matching bases. This CDR3 has 13 amino acids. With 3 bases removed from V and 7 bases from J, the gap between germline ends came to 9 bases. CDR1 LGHNA and CDR2 YNFKEQ come from the germline V gene. The CDR3 region is CASSQEDSEKLFF. The CDR3 DNA, read in part, is TGTGCCAGCAGCCAGGAAGACAGTGAAAAA.

As for this clone: Other DNA sequences in this specimen translate into the identical CDR3. The CDR3 sequence is CASSDWTGLEEKLFF. Partial CDR3 DNA: TGTGCCAGCAGTGACTGGACGGGGTTAGAGGAAAAA. The rearrangement joins TRBV2 to TRBJ1-4; D is ambiguous. The read terminates 3 residues ahead of where the CDR3 ends, so the germline J gene completes it. V was clipped by 3 bases and J by 8 bases, with 16 bases between them. Germline CDR1 and CDR2: SNHLY and FYNNEI. The CDR3 loop spans 15 amino acids. Full variable domain (remainder filled in from reference TRBV2 and TRBJ1-4): EPEVTQTPSHQVTQMGQEVILRCVPISNHLYFYWYRQILGQKVEFLVSFYNNEISEKSEIFDDQFSVERPDGSNFTLKIRSTKLEDSAMYFCASSDWTGLEEKLFFGSGTQLSVL.

In the case of this clone: The CDR3 end lies 3 residues beyond the end of the read and is filled in from the germline J gene. V and J are TRBV14 and TRBJ2-1, with 8 positions matching TRBD1. The CDR3 totals 15 residues. Losses at the gene ends were 2 bases for V and 5 bases for J; bases not matched to a gene: 5. In germline, CDR1 is SGHDN, CDR2 FVKESK. CDR3 protein: CASSQRQGYHNEQFF. The DNA read from the CDR3 is TGTGCCAGCAGCCAAAGACAGGGGTACCACAATGAG.

On this clone itself: The sequenced fragment ends 3 residues before the CDR3 boundary, so the rest is inferred from the germline J gene. The rearrangement uses TRBV7-8 and TRBJ2-7, with 8 bases identical to TRBD1. The J segment lost 2 bases and the V segment lost 5 bases, leaving 8 bases of the junction unmatched. This CDR3 has 15 residues. Germline CDR1 is SGHVS and CDR2 is FQNEAQ. The CDR3 sequence is CASSLWTGTAYEQYF. The covered CDR3 bases are TGTGCCAGCAGCCTATGGACAGGGACGGCCTACGAG.

With regard to this clone: Read sequence stops 3 residues before the CDR3 end, and the germline J gene provides the missing end. The genes are TRBV19 and TRBJ1-2; unclear D gene. V gave up 4 bases and J gave up 1 base, with 4 bases separating them. There are 12 residues in the CDR3. The germline CDR1 and CDR2 sequences are LNHDA and SQIVND (reference sequence). CDR3 amino acids: CASSTNNYGYTF. The part of the CDR3 DNA that was read is TGTGCCAGTAGTACCAATAACTATGGC.

Note on this clone: The sequence runs out 3 residues before the end of the CDR3; the remainder is reconstructed from the germline J gene. V is TRBV7-9 and J is TRBJ2-5; 7 bases fit TRBD1. Germline values: CDR1 SEHNR, CDR2 FQNEAQ (reference sequence). Germline trimming cut 4 bases from V and 2 bases from J; bases unmatched to any gene: 4. The CDR3 has 14 residues. The CDR3 region is CASSSPGQQETQYF. Partial CDR3 DNA: TGTGCCAGCAGCTCCCCGGGACAGCAAGAGACC.

About this clone itself: The CDR3 goes on 3 residues after the read ends, and that part is filled in from the germline J gene. V usage is TRBV6-4 and J usage is TRBJ2-3, with D maybe TRBD2 (6 bases). The CDR3 length is 15 residues. CDR1 is MRHNA, CDR2 SNTAGT, per germline. V was cut by 3 bases and J by 6 bases, with 16 bases left in between. CDR3 in amino acids: CASSEGPRGIDTQYF. CDR3 DNA, as far as it was read: TGTGCCAGCAGTGAAGGGCCGCGCGGGATTGATACG.

As to this clone: With the read ending 3 residues before the CDR3 end, the germline J gene is used to fill in that end. The chain links TRBV19 to TRBJ2-5, with 10 nucleotides matching TRBD1. The length of the CDR3 is 13 residues. CDR1 LNHDA and CDR2 SQIVND come from the germline V gene (reference sequence). V trimming: 9 bases; J trimming: 3 bases; junction bases outside the gene matches: 4. The CDR3 spells CASQTGGEETQYF. The CDR3 DNA, read in part, is TGTGCCAGCCAGACAGGGGGCGAAGAGACC.

Concerning this clone: Coverage ceases 3 residues before the CDR3 finishes, and the germline J gene fills in the end. The chain combines TRBV4-2 with TRBJ2-5; 9 bases are shared with TRBD2. Germline loops: CDR1 LGHNA, CDR2 YNFKEQ. The CDR3 spans 20 residues. Trimming at V came to 4 bases and at J to 5 bases, leaving 23 bases not matched to a gene. The DNA read from the CDR3 is TGTGCCAGCAGCCCCACGAGGCAGGGGTTGGCTAGCGGGACGGGGGAGACC. Residues: CASSPTRQGLASGTGET. The whole CDR3 region reads CASSPTRQGLASGTGETQYF.

As regards this clone: The CDR3 is cut off 3 residues early in the read; its end comes from the germline J gene. This rearrangement joins TRBV7-9 to TRBJ2-5, with 9 positions matching TRBD1. Trimming removed 1 base from V and 2 bases from J; junction bases left unmatched: 2. Germline V lookup: CDR1 SEHNR, CDR2 FQNEAQ (reference sequence). The CDR3 consists of 15 residues. CDR3 DNA, as far as it was read: TGTGCCAGCAGCTTAGTGACAGGGGGGCAAGAGACC. Translating gives CASSLVTGGQET. The full CDR3 is CASSLVTGGQETQYF.

CDR3 protein: CASSEGTGVYYEQYF. The sequenced CDR3 bases are TGTGCCAGCAGTGAAGGGACAGGGGTCTACTACGAG. J is TRBJ2-7 and V is TRBV2, with 9 bases lining up with TRBD1. From the germline J gene comes the end of the CDR3, since the read stops 3 residues before it. Germline V gene data show CDR1 as SNHLY and CDR2 as FYNNEI. The J segment lost 3 bases and the V segment lost 1 base, leaving 4 bases of the junction unmatched. There are 15 residues in the CDR3. The full variable domain, in which reference TRBV2 and TRBJ2-7 provide the parts outside the CDR3, is EPEVTQTPSHQVTQMGQEVILRCVPISNHLYFYWYRQILGQKVEFLVSFYNNEISEKSEIFDDQFSVERPDGSNFTLKIRSTKLEDSAMYFCASSEGTGVYYEQYFGPGTRLTVT.

Worth noting for this clone: The CDR3 end lies 3 residues beyond the end of the read and is filled in from the germline J gene. The chain couples TRBV6-2 or TRBV6-3 to TRBJ2-6, with D uncertain. Germline values: CDR1 MNHEY, CDR2 SVGEGT. The CDR3 consists of 15 residues. V lost 2 bases, J lost 1 base, and 6 bases lay in between. This chain's CDR3 is CASSYVDSGANVLTF. CDR3 bases read: TGTGCCAGCAGTTACGTAGATTCTGGGGCCAACGTC.

About this clone itself: The sequenced fragment ends 3 residues before the CDR3 boundary, so the rest is inferred from the germline J gene. The chain employs TRBV2 and TRBJ1-2, with 7 bases that match TRBD1. In germline, CDR1 is SNHLY, CDR2 FYNNEI. The CDR3 is made up of 16 amino acids. Losses at the gene ends were 5 bases for V and 5 bases for J; bases not matched to a gene: 14. CDR3 bases read: TGTGCCAGCAGTAGACAGGGTTCGGGTATCGCTTATGGC. It is translated as CASSRQGSGIAYG. The whole CDR3 sequence is CASSRQGSGIAYGYTF.

On this clone: With the read ending 3 residues before the CDR3 end, the germline J gene is used to fill in that end. The rearrangement links TRBV7-9 to TRBJ1-1; no clear D. Germline CDR1 reads SEHNR; CDR2 reads FQNEAQ (reference sequence). The CDR3 has 14 amino acids. V dropped 4 bases and J dropped 1 base, with 10 bases sitting between them. The CDR3 region is CASSSTDPNTEAFF. The sequenced part of the CDR3 DNA is TGTGCCAGCAGCTCTACAGATCCGAACACTGAA.

Worth noting for this clone: The CDR3 extends 3 residues past the end of the read, so its final part is completed from the germline J gene. This chain joins TRBV4-1 and TRBJ1-5; D is perhaps TRBD1 (6 bases). The CDR3 is made up of 15 amino acids. Germline assignment: CDR1 MGHRA and CDR2 YSYEKL. With 2 bases removed from V and 4 bases from J, the gap between germline ends came to 12 bases. CDR3 sequence: CASSQLGAGNQPQHF. CDR3 bases read: TGCGCCAGCAGCCAACTGGGGGCGGGAAATCAGCCC.